The 15 T cell receptor beta chains in this list originate from one sample, sequenced in a study of beta chain features in type 1 diabetes. TCRB transcripts that were expressed got sequenced, as all of the isolated RNA had been reverse transcribed. Sequencing was performed with immunoSEQ multiplex PCR; in TCRdb, only in-frame clones are kept and a portion is missing. In the table there are about 350,000 clones, about 20% of which are singletons. Sequencing input: naive CD4+ T cells from blood. These receptors were collected from a young woman in good health.

The chain combines TRBV18 with TRBJ2-1; a possible D gene is TRBD2 (6 bases). V lost 1 base, J lost 3 bases, and 10 bases lay in between. The CDR3 consists of 15 residues. CDR1 KGHSH and CDR2 LQKENI come from the germline V gene. CDR3 sequence (DNA): TGTGCCAGCTCACCACGACGGGGGAGCTACAATGAGCAGTTCTTC. Translating gives CASSPRRGSYNEQFF.

This clone was seen a handful of times. This rearrangement joins TRBV5-4 to TRBJ2-3, with D possibly matching TRBD2 (5 bases). Deletions cut 0 bases from V and 3 bases from J, with 11 bases between. Germline-derived CDR1 and CDR2 are SGHNT and YYREEE (reference sequence). This CDR3 comprises 15 residues. The CDR3 coding sequence is TGTGCCAGCAGCTTGGGAGGGTTCAGAACAGATACGCAGTATTTT. Translated, it gives CASSLGGFRTDTQYF. The variable domain in full, with the rest retrieved from reference TRBV5-4 and TRBJ2-3, is ETGVTQSPTHLIKTRGQQVTLRCSSQSGHNTVSWYQQALGQGPQFIFQYYREEENGRGNFPPRFSGLQFPNYSSELNVNALELDDSALYLCASSLGGFRTDTQYFGPGTRLTVL.

The chain has TRBV5-1 and TRBJ2-3; possibly TRBD1 for D (5 bases). Germline lookup yields CDR1 SGHRS and CDR2 YFSETQ. CDR3 length: 14 amino acids. The V end was cut by 4 bases, the J end by 0 bases, with 9 bases between. The CDR3 is CASSARQSTDTQYF. The CDR3 DNA is TGCGCCAGCAGCGCCCGACAGAGCACAGATACGCAGTATTTT.

A few counts support this clone. The chain uses TRBV28 and TRBJ1-1; D may be TRBD1 (6 bases). The V end was cut by 4 bases, the J end by 3 bases, with 9 bases between. Germline V lookup: CDR1 MDHEN, CDR2 SYDVKM. The CDR3 length is 13 residues. The DNA for the CDR3 is TGTGCCAGCAGTTCAGGGGTGGACACTGAAGCTTTCTTT. Its protein product is CASSSGVDTEAFF.

The rearrangement joins TRBV5-1 to TRBJ2-3; perhaps TRBD1 as D (5 bases). The CDR3 totals 13 residues. V lost 2 bases, J lost 4 bases, and 8 bases lay in between. Germline CDR1 and CDR2: SGHRS and YFSETQ. CDR3: CASSLTRADTQYF. Here the CDR3 DNA reads TGCGCCAGCAGCTTAACCAGGGCAGATACGCAGTATTTT.

This clone was detected only a few times. The CDR3 loop is CASRRRRNQETQYF. In DNA form, the CDR3 reads TGTGCCAGCAGACGGCGGCGCAACCAAGAGACCCAGTACTTC. The V gene is TRBV7-2, the J gene TRBJ2-5; D unresolved. V lost 6 bases, J lost 0 bases, and 11 bases lay in between. Germline V gene data show CDR1 as SGHTA and CDR2 as FQGNSA. CDR3 length: 14 amino acids.

The chain recombines TRBV7-3 with TRBJ2-2, with D possibly matching TRBD2 (6 bases). Trimming pared 3 bases from V and 6 bases from J, leaving 8 bases between. Germline V lookup: CDR1 SGHTA, CDR2 FQGTGA. CDR3 length equals 13 residues. In DNA, the CDR3 is TGTGCCAGCAGCTTTGGGGAGGCCGGGGAGCTGTTTTTT. Its protein product is CASSFGEAGELFF.

This chain joins TRBV4-1 and TRBJ2-7, with TRBD2 matching 11 bases. The CDR3 is 15 amino acids. Trimming took 6 bases from V and 4 from J; bases not matched to a gene: 8. Looked up from germline, CDR1 is MGHRA and CDR2 is YSYEKL. CDR3 sequence: CASRAVGTSGYEQYF. The CDR3 nucleotides are TGCGCCAGCAGGGCGGTGGGGACTAGCGGTTACGAGCAGTACTTC.

The chain joins TRBV4-3 to TRBJ1-1, with 8 nucleotides matching TRBD1. In germline, CDR1 is LGHNA, CDR2 YSLEER. J lost 4 bases, V lost 4 bases, and 11 bases had no gene match. This CDR3 comprises 16 residues. The CDR3 here is CASSLETGAAATEAFF. CDR3 sequence (DNA): TGCGCCAGCAGCCTAGAGACAGGGGCCGCCGCCACTGAAGCTTTCTTT.

This clone occurred a few times. DNA for the CDR3: TGCGCCAGCAGCTTGGGACAGGGGATCGAAAAACTGTTTTTT. Translation gives CASSLGQGIEKLFF. V usage is TRBV5-1 and J usage is TRBJ1-4; 8 bases agree with TRBD1. V shed 0 bases and J 8 bases; nucleotides not matched to a gene: 3. From germline, CDR1 is SGHRS and CDR2 YFSETQ. There are 14 residues in the CDR3.

The chain recombines TRBV4-3 with TRBJ2-1, with D tentatively TRBD2 (7 bases). This CDR3 contains 17 residues. Between the trimmed V and J ends, which lost 0 bases and 0 bases, there was a span of 12 bases. The germline V gene has CDR1 LGHNA and CDR2 YSLEER. CDR3 sequence reads: CASSQELAGASYNEQFF. CDR3 nucleotide sequence: TGCGCCAGCAGCCAAGAATTGGCGGGGGCCTCCTACAATGAGCAGTTCTTC.

The rearrangement uses TRBV9 and TRBJ2-5; no clear D gene. This CDR3 comprises 12 residues. Between the trimmed V and J ends, which lost 3 bases and 7 bases, there was a span of 10 bases. In germline, CDR1 is SGDLS, CDR2 YYNGEE. The CDR3 nucleotides read TGTGCCAGCAGCGCCTTTTCGGGGACCCAGTACTTC. Its translation: CASSAFSGTQYF.

This clone was counted only a few times. J is TRBJ1-2 and V is TRBV7-2, with a possible D match to TRBD1 (5 bases). The V end was cut by 5 bases, the J end by 6 bases, with 16 bases between. The CDR3 is 14 residues long. The germline CDR1 and CDR2 sequences are SGHTA and FQGNSA. CDR3 in amino acids: CASSPGQGIHGYTF. The CDR3 DNA is TGTGCCAGCAGCCCCGGGCAGGGCATCCATGGCTACACCTTC.

This chain joins TRBV6-6 and TRBJ2-1; the D gene is possibly TRBD1 (6 bases). The CDR3 extends over 14 amino acids. V dropped 5 bases and J dropped 5 bases, with 13 bases sitting between them. Germline lookup yields CDR1 MNHNY and CDR2 SVGAGI (reference sequence). In DNA form, the CDR3 reads TGTGCCAGCAGTCCGAACAGGGACAACAATGAGCAGTTCTTC. Translation gives CASSPNRDNNEQFF.

V usage is TRBV18 and J usage is TRBJ2-7; possible D gene TRBD1, 6 bases. The germline gives CDR1 KGHSH, CDR2 LQKENI. The V and J ends lost 2 bases and 4 bases respectively, with 15 bases between them. The CDR3 has 15 amino acids. DNA for the CDR3: TGTGCCAGCTCACCAGGGAGAGGACAGTCATACGAGCAGTACTTC. Translation: CASSPGRGQSYEQYF.